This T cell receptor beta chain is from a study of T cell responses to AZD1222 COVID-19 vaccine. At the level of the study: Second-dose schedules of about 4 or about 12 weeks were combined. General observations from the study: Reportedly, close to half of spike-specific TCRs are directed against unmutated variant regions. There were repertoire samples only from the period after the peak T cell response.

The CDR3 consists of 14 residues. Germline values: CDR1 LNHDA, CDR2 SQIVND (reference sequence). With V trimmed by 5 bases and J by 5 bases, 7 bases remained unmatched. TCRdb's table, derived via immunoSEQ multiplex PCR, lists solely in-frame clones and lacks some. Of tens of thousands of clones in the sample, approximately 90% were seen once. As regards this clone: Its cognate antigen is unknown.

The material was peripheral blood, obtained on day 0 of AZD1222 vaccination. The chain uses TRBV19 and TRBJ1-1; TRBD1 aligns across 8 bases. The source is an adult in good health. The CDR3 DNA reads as TGTGCCAGTAGTCGGCAGGGGGCGCGTACTGAAGCTTTCTTT. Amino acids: CASSRQGARTEAFF.